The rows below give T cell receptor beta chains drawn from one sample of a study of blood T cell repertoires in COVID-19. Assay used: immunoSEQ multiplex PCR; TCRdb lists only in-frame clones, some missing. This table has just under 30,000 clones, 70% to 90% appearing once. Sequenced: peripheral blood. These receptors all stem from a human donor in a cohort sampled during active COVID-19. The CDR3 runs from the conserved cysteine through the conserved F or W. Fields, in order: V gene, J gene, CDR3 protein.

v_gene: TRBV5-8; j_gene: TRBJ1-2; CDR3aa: CASSLQGVVGYTF
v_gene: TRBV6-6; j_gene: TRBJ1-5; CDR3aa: CASSPRGSPDQPQHF
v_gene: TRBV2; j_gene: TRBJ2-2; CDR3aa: CASSATAGELFF
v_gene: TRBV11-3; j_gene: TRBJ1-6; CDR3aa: CASSFSGVGSPLHF
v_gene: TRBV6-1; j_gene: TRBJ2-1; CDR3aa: CASSERLAGEYNEQFF
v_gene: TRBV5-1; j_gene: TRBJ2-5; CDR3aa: CASRTATGGGEGETQYF
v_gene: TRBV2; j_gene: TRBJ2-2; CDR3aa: CASRQAGELFF
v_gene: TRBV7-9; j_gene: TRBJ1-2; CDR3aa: CASSLSGTGAPHRIGYTF
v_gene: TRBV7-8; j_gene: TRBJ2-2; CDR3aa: CASSLDFVGLDITGELFF
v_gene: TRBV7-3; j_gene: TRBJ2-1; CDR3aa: CASSTGQGRNEQFF
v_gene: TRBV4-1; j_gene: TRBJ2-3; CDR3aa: CASSQAAGGPLTDTQYF
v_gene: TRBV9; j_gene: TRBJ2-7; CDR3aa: CASSSHPISGGRYEQYF
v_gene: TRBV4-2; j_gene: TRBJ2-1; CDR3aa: CASSRFRGQMINEQFF
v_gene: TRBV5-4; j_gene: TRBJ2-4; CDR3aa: CASRDRVLGIQYF
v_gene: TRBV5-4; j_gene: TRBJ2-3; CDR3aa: CASSWEAGGAGISQYF
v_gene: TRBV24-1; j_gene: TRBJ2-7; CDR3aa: CATSAQGGSYEQYF
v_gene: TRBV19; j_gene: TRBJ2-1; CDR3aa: CASNTGKTYNEQFF
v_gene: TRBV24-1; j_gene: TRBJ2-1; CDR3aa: CATSVPLGVEQFF
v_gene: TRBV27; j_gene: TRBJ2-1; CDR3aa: CASSLGTGGTNEQFF
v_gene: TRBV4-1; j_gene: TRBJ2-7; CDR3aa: CASSQDWRQSYEQYF
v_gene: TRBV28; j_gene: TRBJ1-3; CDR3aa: CASSGFDAQGLSGNTIYF
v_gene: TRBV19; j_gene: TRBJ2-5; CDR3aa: CASSPALDRRGKTQYF
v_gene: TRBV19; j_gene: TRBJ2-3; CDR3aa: CASSIGGGSPQYF
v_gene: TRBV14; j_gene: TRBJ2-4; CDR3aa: CASSHAGLAKNIQYF
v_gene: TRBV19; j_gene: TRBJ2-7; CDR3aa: CASSWEGGTYEQYF
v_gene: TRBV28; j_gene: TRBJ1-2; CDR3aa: CASSPPAGAGTYGYTF
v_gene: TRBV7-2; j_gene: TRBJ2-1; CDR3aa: CASSTLMGPNEQFF
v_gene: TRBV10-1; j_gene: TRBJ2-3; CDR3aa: CASSQIKRGRTDTQYF
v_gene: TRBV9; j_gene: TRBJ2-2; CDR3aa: CASSPRRAGPLELFF
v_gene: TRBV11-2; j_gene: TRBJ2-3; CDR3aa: CASSSEVGLAASSTDTQYF
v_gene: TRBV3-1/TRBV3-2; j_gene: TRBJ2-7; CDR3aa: CASSQDLLTSGDFYEQYF
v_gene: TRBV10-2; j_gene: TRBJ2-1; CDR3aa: CASSGDRSGWFF
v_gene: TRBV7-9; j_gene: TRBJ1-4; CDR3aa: CASSRSGSGGLEKLFF
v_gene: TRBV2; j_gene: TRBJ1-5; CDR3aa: CASSEGRGPQPQHF
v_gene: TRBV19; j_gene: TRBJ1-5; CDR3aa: CASSISWDRRNQPQHF
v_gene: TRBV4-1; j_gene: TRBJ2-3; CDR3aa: CASSPGLAGGPSTDTQYF
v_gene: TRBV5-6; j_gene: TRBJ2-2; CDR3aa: CASSLILAANTGELFF
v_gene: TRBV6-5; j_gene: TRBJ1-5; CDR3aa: CASSRGTGENQPQHF
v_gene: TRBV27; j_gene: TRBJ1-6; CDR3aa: CASSSLLTGGYGSPLHF
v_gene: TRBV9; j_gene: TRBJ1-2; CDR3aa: CASSEGTGGAGYYGYTF
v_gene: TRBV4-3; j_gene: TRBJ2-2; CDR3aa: CASSQGHLNTGELFF
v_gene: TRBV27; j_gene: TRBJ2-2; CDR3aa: CASRRGQNTGELFF
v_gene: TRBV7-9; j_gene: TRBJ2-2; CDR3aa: CASSPYQGADTGELFF
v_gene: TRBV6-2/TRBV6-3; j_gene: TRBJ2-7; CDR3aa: CASSYEGAGGVTYEQYF
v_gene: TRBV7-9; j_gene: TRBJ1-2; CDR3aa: CASSHRGDYGYTF
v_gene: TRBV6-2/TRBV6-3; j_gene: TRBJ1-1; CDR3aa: CASSYSRTEAFF